This TCR beta chain was captured by sequencing in a study of T cell changes during pregnancy in multiple sclerosis. The table came from immunoSEQ multiplex PCR; TCRdb's copy has only in-frame clones and leaves some out. This table holds 70,000 or so clones, 91% found once. The CDR3 loop spans 13 amino acids. Deletions cut 0 bases from V and 6 bases from J, with 6 bases between. Germline assignment: CDR1 SGHKS and CDR2 YYEKEE (reference sequence). The sequenced sample was peripheral blood, obtained in the third trimester of pregnancy. The receptor's source is a female donor in good health, enrolled as a control in a pregnancy study. This chain links TRBV5-5 with TRBJ2-2, with D hard to call. CDR3 amino acids: CASSLDYSGELFF. CDR3 DNA: TGTGCCAGCAGCTTGGATTACTCCGGGGAGCTGTTTTTT.